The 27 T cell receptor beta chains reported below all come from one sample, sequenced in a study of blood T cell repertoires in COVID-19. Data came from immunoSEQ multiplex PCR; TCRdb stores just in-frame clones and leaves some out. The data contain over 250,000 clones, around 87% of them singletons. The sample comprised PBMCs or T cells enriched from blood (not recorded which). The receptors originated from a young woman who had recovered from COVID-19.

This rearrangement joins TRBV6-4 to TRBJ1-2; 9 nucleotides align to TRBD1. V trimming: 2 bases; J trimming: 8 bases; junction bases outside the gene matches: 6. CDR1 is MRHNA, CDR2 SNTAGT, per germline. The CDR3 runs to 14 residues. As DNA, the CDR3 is TGTGCCAGCAGTGACCCGGGACAGGGAATCGGCTACACCTTC. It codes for CASSDPGQGIGYTF.

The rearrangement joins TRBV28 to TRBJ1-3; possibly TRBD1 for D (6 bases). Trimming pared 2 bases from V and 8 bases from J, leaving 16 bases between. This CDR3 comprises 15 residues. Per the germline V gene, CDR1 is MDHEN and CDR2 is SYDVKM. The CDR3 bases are TGTGCCAGCAGTTTAAGGGGGGGAAGCGGGGACACCATATATTTT. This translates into CASSLRGGSGDTIYF. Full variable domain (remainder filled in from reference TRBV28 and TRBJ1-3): DVKVTQSSRYLVKRTGEKVFLECVQDMDHENMFWYRQDPGLGLRLIYFSYDVKMKEKGDIPEGYSVSREKKERFSLILESASTNQTSMYLCASSLRGGSGDTIYFGEGSWLTVV.

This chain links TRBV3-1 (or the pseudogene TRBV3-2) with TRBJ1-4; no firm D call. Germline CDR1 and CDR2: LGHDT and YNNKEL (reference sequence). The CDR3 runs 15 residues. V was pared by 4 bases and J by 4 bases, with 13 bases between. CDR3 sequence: CASSRRGVNNEKLFF. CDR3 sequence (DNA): TGTGCCAGCAGCCGCCGGGGAGTTAATAATGAAAAACTGTTTTTT.

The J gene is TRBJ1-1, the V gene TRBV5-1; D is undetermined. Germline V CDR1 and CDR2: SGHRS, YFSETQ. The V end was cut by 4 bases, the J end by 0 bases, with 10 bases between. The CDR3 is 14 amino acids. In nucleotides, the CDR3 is TGCGCCAGCAGCCTTTCCAGGATGAACACTGAAGCTTTCTTT. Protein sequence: CASSLSRMNTEAFF.

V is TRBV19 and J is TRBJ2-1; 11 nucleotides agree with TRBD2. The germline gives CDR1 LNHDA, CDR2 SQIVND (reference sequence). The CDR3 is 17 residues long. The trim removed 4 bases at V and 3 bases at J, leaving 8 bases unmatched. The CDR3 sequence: CASSKLSGGAYYNEQFF. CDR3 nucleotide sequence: TGTGCCAGTAGTAAGCTTAGCGGGGGGGCCTACTACAATGAGCAGTTCTTC.

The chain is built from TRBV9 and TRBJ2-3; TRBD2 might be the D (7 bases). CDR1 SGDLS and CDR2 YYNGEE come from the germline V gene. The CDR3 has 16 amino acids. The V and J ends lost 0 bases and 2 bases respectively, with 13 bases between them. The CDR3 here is CASSVAGGFPTDTQYF. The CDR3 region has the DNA TGTGCCAGCAGCGTAGCGGGGGGCTTTCCCACAGATACGCAGTATTTT.

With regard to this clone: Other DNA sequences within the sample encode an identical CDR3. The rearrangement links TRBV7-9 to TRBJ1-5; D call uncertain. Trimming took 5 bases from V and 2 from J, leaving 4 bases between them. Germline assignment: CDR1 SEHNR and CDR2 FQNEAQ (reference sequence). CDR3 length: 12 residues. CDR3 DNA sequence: TGTGCCAGCAGCCCAGGCAATCAGCCCCAGCATTTT. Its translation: CASSPGNQPQHF.

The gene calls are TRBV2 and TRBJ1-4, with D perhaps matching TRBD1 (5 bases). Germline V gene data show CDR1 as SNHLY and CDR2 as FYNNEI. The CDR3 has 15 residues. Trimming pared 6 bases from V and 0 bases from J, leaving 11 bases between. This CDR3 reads CASRMTAATNEKLFF. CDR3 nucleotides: TGTGCCAGCAGAATGACAGCCGCAACTAATGAAAAACTGTTTTTT.

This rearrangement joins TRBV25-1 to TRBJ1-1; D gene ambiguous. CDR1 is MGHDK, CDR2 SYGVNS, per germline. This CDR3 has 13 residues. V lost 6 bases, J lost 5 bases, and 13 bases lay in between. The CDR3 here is CASRGGPATEAFF. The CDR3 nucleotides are TGTGCCAGCAGAGGAGGACCGGCTACTGAAGCTTTCTTT.

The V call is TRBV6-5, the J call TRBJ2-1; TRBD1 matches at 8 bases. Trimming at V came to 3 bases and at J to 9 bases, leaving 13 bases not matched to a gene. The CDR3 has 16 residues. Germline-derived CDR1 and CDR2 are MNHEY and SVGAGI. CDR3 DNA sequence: TGTGCCAGCAGTTATGCGATAGGGACAGGTCCATCTGAGCAGTTCTTC. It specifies CASSYAIGTGPSEQFF.

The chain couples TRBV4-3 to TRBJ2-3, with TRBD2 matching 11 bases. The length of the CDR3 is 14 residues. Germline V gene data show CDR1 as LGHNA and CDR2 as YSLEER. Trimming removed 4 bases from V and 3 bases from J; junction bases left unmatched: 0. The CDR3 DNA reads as TGCGCCAGCAGCCTAGCGGGGGGGACAGATACGCAGTATTTT. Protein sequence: CASSLAGGTDTQYF.

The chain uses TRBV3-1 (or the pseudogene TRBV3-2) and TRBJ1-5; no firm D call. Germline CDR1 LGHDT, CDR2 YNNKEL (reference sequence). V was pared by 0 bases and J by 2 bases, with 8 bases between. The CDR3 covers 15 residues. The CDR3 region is CASSQDGRGNQPQHF. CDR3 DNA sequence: TGTGCCAGCAGCCAAGATGGGAGGGGCAATCAGCCCCAGCATTTT.

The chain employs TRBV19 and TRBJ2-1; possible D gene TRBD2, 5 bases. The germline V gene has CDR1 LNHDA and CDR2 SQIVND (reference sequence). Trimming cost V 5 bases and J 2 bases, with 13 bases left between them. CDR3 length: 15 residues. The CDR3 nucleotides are TGTGCCAGTAGTCCCCCGGTGGGAGCCTACAATGAGCAGTTCTTC. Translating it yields CASSPPVGAYNEQFF.

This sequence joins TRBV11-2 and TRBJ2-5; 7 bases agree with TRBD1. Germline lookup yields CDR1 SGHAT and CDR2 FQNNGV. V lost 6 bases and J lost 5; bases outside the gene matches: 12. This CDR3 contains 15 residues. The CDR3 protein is CASSPSTGNEETQYF. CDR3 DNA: TGTGCCAGCAGTCCGTCGACAGGGAATGAGGAGACCCAGTACTTC. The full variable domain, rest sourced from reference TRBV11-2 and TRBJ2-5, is EAGVAQSPRYKIIEKRQSVAFWCNPISGHATLYWYQQILGQGPKLLIQFQNNGVVDDSQLPKDRFSAERLKGVDSTLKIQPAKLEDSAVYLCASSPSTGNEETQYFGPGTRLLVL.

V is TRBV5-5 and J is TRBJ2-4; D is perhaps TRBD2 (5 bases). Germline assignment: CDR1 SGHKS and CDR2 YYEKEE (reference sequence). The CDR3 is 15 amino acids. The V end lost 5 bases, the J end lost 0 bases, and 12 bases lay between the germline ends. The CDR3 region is CASSLTTVAKNIQYF. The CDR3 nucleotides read TGTGCCAGCAGTTTGACTACTGTAGCCAAAAACATTCAGTACTTC.

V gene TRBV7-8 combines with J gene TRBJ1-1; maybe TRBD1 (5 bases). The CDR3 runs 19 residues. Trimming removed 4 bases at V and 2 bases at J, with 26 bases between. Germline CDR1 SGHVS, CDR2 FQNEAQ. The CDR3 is CASSSLMKGISLPNTEAFF. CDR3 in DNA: TGTGCCAGCAGCTCCCTAATGAAGGGGATTTCTCTTCCTAACACTGAAGCTTTCTTT.

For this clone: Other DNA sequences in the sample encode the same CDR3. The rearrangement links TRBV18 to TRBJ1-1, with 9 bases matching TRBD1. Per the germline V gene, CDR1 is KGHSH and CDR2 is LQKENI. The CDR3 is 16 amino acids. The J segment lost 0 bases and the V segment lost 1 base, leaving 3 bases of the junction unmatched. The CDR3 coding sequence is TGTGCCAGCTCACCACGACAGGGGGGTATGAACACTGAAGCTTTCTTT. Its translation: CASSPRQGGMNTEAFF. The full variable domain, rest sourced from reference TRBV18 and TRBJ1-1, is NAGVMQNPRHLVRRRGQEARLRCSPMKGHSHVYWYRQLPEEGLKFMVYLQKENIIDESGMPKERFSAEFPKEGPSILRIQQVVRGDSAAYFCASSPRQGGMNTEAFFGQGTRLTVV.

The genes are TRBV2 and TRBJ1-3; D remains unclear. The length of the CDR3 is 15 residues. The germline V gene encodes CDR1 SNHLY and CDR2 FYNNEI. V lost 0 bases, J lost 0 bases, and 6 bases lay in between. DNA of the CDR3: TGTGCCAGCAGTGAAGCGCGGAGCTCTGGAAACACCATATATTTT. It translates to CASSEARSSGNTIYF.

CDR3 region: CASSVAGQRVDGYTF. The CDR3 region has the DNA TGTGCCAGCAGCGTGGCTGGACAACGGGTAGATGGCTACACCTTC. The chain combines TRBV7-9 with TRBJ1-2, with a tentative D call TRBD1 (5 bases). Germline V gene data show CDR1 as SEHNR and CDR2 as FQNEAQ (reference sequence). V was shortened by 5 bases and J by 6 bases, with 19 bases between the two germline ends. This CDR3 is 15 amino acids long.

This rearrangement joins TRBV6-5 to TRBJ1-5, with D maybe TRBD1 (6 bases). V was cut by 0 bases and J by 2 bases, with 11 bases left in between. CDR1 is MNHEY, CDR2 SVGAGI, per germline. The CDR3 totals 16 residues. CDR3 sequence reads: CASSYSSRTGNQPQHF. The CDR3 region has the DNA TGTGCCAGCAGTTACTCGAGCAGGACAGGCAATCAGCCCCAGCATTTT.

CDR3 residues: CASSWDSYTEAFF. The CDR3 DNA follows: TGTGCCAGCAGCTGGGACAGTTACACTGAAGCTTTCTTT. V gene TRBV11-2 combines with J gene TRBJ1-1; 7 bases are shared with TRBD1. The CDR3 loop spans 13 amino acids. V was clipped by 4 bases and J by 3 bases; unmatched bases: 2. The V gene's germline CDR1 is SGHAT and CDR2 FQNNGV. The variable domain in full, completed from reference TRBV11-2 and TRBJ1-1, reads EAGVAQSPRYKIIEKRQSVAFWCNPISGHATLYWYQQILGQGPKLLIQFQNNGVVDDSQLPKDRFSAERLKGVDSTLKIQPAKLEDSAVYLCASSWDSYTEAFFGQGTRLTVV.

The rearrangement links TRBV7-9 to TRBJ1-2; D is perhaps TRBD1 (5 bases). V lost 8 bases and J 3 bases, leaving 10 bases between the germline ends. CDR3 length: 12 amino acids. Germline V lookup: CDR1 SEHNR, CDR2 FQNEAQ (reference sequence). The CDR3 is CASARRDYGYTF. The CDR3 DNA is TGTGCCAGCGCCCGCAGGGACTATGGCTACACCTTC. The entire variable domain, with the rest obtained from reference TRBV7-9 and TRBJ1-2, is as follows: DTGVSQNPRHKITKRGQNVTFRCDPISEHNRLYWYRQTLGQGPEFLTYFQNEAQLEKSRLLSDRFSAERPKGSFSTLEIQRTEQGDSAMYLCASARRDYGYTFGSGTRLTVV.

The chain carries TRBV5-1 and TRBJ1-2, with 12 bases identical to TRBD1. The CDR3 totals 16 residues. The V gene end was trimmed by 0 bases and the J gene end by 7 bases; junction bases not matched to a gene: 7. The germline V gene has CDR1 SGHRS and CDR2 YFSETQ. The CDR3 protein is CASSLAPGQGAVGYTF. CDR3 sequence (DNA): TGCGCCAGCAGCTTGGCCCCGGGACAGGGGGCGGTTGGCTACACCTTC. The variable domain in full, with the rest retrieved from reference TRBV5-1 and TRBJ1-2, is KAGVTQTPRYLIKTRGQQVTLSCSPISGHRSVSWYQQTPGQGLQFLFEYFSETQRNKGNFPGRFSGRQFSNSRSEMNVSTLELGDSALYLCASSLAPGQGAVGYTFGSGTRLTVV.

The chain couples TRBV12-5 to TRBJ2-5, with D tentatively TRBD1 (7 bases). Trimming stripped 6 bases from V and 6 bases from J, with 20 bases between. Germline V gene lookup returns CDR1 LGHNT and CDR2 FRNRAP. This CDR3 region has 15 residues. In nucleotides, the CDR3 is TGTGCTAGTGGACCTCGGGAGACAGGGAAAAAGACCCAGTACTTC. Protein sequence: CASGPRETGKKTQYF.

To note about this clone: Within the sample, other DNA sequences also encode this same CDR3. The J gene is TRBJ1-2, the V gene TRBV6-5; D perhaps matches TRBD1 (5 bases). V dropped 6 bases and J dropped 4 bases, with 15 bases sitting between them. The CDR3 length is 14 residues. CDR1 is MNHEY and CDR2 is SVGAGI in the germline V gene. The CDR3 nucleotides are TGTGCCAGCAGCCCCGGGGGGTTGTTCTATGGCTACACCTTC. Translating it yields CASSPGGLFYGYTF.

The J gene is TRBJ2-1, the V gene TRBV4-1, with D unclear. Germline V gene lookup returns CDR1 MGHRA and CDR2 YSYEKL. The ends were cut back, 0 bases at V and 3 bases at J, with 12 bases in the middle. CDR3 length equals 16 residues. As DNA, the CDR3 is TGCGCCAGCAGCCAAGAAGAGCTTTCTGGCTACAATGAGCAGTTCTTC. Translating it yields CASSQEELSGYNEQFF.

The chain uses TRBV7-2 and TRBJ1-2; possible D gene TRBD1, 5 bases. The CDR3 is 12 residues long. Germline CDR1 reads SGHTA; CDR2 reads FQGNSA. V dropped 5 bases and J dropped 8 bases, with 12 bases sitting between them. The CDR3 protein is CASSVQGLGYTF. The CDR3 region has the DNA TGTGCCAGCAGCGTCCAGGGCCTGGGCTACACCTTC.